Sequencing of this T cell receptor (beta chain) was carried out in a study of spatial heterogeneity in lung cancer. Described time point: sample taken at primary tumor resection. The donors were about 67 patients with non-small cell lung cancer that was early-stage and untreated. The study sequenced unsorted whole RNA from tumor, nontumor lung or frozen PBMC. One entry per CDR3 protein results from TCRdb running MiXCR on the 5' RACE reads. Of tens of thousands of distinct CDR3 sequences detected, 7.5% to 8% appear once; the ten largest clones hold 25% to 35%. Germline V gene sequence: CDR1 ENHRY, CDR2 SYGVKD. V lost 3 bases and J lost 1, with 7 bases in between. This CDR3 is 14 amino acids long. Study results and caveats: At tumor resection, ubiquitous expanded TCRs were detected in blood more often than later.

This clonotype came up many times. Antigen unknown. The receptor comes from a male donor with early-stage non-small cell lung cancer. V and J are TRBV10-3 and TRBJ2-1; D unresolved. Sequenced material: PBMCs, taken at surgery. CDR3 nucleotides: TGTGCCATCAGTGAACCGGAGTCCTACAATGAGCAGTTCTTC. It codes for CAISEPESYNEQFF.